The clone carrying this T cell receptor beta chain was observed many times. The CDR3 totals 15 residues. The germline V gene encodes CDR1 LGHNA and CDR2 YSLEER. J lost 4 bases, V lost 5 bases, and 6 bases had no gene match. A single record per CDR3 protein comes from TCRdb applying MiXCR to the RT-PCR reads. The table has 170,000 or so distinct CDR3 sequences, approximately 11% seen once. The data stem from a study of response to subunit inactivated influenza vaccine. The rearrangement uses TRBV4-3 and TRBJ2-3; 10 positions agree with TRBD2. This sample comprised CD8+ T cells sorted from PBMCs, obtained less than 30 months after vaccination. The receptor's source is a man aged 45 to 70 who received an inactivated influenza vaccine. The CDR3 sequence is CASSDLAGVSDTQYF. The DNA of the CDR3 is TGCGCCAGCAGCGATCTAGCGGGAGTTTCAGATACGCAGTATTTT.